A single sample gave rise to the 7 T cell receptor beta chains below, sequenced in a study of cytomegalovirus exposure and HLA in healthy donors. 13 Jbeta primers and 60 Vbeta primers were used for the PCR. Clones were read by immunoSEQ multiplex PCR, and TCRdb kept only the in-frame ones, dropping some. The sample records roughly 110,000 clones, around 77% being singletons. Material for sequencing was PBMCs. The receptors here all came from a woman between 25 and 40 years old in good health and CMV-seropositive.

The chain carries TRBV27 and TRBJ2-7, with 7 bases fitting TRBD1. The germline gives CDR1 MNHEY, CDR2 SMNVEV (reference sequence). There are 14 residues in the CDR3. Losses at the gene ends were 4 bases for V and 1 base for J; bases not matched to a gene: 4. CDR3 nucleotides: TGTGCCAGCAGTTCGACAGGGTGGTCCTACGAGCAGTACTTC. It is translated as CASSSTGWSYEQYF.

The chain recombines TRBV2 with TRBJ2-3, with D perhaps TRBD1 (6 bases). Trimming stripped 7 bases from V and 3 bases from J, with 8 bases between. This CDR3 region has 12 residues. In germline, CDR1 is SNHLY, CDR2 FYNNEI. CDR3 DNA sequence: TGTGCCAGCAACAGGGAAACAGATACGCAGTATTTT. Translation gives CASNRETDTQYF.

The chain joins TRBV10-3 to TRBJ2-1; 7 bases align to TRBD2. Germline V gene lookup returns CDR1 ENHRY and CDR2 SYGVKD. The CDR3 is 14 residues long. V shed 4 bases and J 7 bases; nucleotides not matched to a gene: 7. The CDR3 DNA reads as TGTGCCATCAGTGGGGTGGCTAGCGGTAATGAGCAGTTCTTC. This sequence encodes CAISGVASGNEQFF.

This chain joins TRBV6-5 and TRBJ1-1; 7 nucleotides line up with TRBD1. The CDR3 loop spans 13 amino acids. Germline V gives CDR1 MNHEY, CDR2 SVGAGI. With V trimmed by 7 bases and J by 3 bases, 5 bases remained unmatched. CDR3 residues: CASMVTGDTEAFF. CDR3 nucleotide sequence: TGTGCCAGCATGGTTACAGGGGACACTGAAGCTTTCTTT.

The V gene is TRBV25-1, the J gene TRBJ2-3; D ambiguous. The germline V and J ends were trimmed by 6 bases and 4 bases, with 14 bases remaining between them. Germline values: CDR1 MGHDK, CDR2 SYGVNS. The CDR3 is made up of 14 amino acids. In DNA form, the CDR3 reads TGTGCCAGCAGGGTTTCATCAGGCGCAGATACGCAGTATTTT. Encoded protein: CASRVSSGADTQYF.

In its sample, this clone was seen a few times. V and J are TRBV10-3 and TRBJ1-5, with D possibly matching TRBD1 (5 bases). The ends were cut back, 7 bases at V and 0 bases at J, with 16 bases in the middle. The germline gives CDR1 ENHRY, CDR2 SYGVKD. The CDR3 runs to 16 residues. As DNA, the CDR3 is TGTGCCATCACTACCCGAAAGGGGCCTAGCAATCAGCCCCAGCATTTT. Amino acid sequence: CAITTRKGPSNQPQHF.

V usage is TRBV11-3 and J usage is TRBJ1-1; TRBD1 matches at 8 bases. Germline V lookup: CDR1 SGHNT, CDR2 YENEEA. This CDR3 region has 14 residues. Unmatched junction bases numbered 6, after V lost 5 bases and J lost 4 bases. The CDR3 sequence is CASSLDRGGTEAFF. The CDR3 nucleotides read TGTGCCAGCAGCCTTGACAGGGGCGGCACTGAAGCTTTCTTT.